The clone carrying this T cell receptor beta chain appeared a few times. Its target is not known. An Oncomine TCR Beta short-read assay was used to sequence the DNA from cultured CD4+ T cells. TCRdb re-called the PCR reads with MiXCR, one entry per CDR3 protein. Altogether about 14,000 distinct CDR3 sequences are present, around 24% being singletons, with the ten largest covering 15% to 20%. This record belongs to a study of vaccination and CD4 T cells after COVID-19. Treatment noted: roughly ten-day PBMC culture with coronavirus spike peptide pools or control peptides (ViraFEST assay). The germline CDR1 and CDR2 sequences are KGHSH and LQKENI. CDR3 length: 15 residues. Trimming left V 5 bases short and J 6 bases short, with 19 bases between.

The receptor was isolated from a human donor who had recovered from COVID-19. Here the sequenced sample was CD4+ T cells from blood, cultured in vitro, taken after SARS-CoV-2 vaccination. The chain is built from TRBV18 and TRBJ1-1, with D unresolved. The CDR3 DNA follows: TGTGCCAGCTCATCGGGAGTCTTTGGTAAGGCTGAAGCTTTCTTT. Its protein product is CASSSGVFGKAEAFF. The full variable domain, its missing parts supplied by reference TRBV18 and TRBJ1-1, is NAGVMQNPRHLVRRRGQEARLRCSPMKGHSHVYWYRQLPEEGLKFMVYLQKENIIDESGMPKERFSAEFPKEGPSILRIQQVVRGDSAAYFCASSSGVFGKAEAFFGQGTRLTVV.